The source of this TCR beta chain is a study of regulatory T cells in long-lasting Graves disease. Sequencing libraries for TCR beta were prepared with iRepertoire HTBI primers and Arm-PCR of CDR3 regions. TCRdb called the multiplex PCR reads again in MiXCR, with one record for every CDR3 protein. The sample consists of 350,000 to 550,000 distinct CDR3 sequences, 14% to 15% of them appearing once. This clonotype has a count of ten or more. The CDR3 runs to 15 residues. Trimming cost V 0 bases and J 4 bases, with 14 bases left between them. Germline CDR1 DFQATT, CDR2 SNEGSKA (reference sequence). Noted time point: newly diagnosed GD, antithyroid drugs for less than 3 months. RNA from PBMCs was the source of the TCR library. The same data also contributed to another study, on T cells in Graves' hyperthyroidism and ophthalmopathy.

V is TRBV20-1 and J is TRBJ2-3, with D possibly matching TRBD2 (6 bases). This TCR came from a woman aged 25-40 years with Graves disease. The sample consisted of peripheral blood mononuclear cells (PBMCs), taken at new diagnosis, from a patient treated with antithyroid drugs. In DNA form, the CDR3 reads TGCAGTGCTAGAGATAGTAGGGAGGTGCCAGATACGCAGTATTTT. Amino acids: CSARDSREVPDTQYF.